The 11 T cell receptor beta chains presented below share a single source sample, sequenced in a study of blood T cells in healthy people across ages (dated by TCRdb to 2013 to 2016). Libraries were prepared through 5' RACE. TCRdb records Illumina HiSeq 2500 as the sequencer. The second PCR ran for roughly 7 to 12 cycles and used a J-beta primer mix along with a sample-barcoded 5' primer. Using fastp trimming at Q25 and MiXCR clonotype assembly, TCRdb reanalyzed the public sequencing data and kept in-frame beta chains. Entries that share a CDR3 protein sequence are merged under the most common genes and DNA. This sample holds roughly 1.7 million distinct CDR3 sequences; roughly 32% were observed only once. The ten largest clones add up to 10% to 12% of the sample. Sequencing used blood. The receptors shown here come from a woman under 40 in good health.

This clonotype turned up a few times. CDR3 DNA: TGCGCCAGCAGCCACGTCCACGATGAGCAGTTCTTC. Protein product: CASSHVHDEQFF. The chain links TRBV4-1 to TRBJ2-1, with D uncertain. Germline V lookup: CDR1 MGHRA, CDR2 YSYEKL. The CDR3 has 12 amino acids. V was trimmed by 3 bases and J by 8 bases, leaving 8 bases between them.

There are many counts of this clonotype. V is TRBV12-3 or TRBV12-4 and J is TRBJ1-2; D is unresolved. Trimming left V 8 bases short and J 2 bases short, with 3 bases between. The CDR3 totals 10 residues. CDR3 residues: CASWNYGYTF. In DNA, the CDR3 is TGTGCCAGCTGGAACTATGGCTACACCTTC.

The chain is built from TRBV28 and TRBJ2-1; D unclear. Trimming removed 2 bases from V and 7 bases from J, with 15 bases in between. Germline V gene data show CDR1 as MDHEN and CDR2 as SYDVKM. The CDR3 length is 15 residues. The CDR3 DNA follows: TGTGCCAGCAGTTTACGCTCCGAGACGAAAAATGAGCAGTTCTTC. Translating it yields CASSLRSETKNEQFF.

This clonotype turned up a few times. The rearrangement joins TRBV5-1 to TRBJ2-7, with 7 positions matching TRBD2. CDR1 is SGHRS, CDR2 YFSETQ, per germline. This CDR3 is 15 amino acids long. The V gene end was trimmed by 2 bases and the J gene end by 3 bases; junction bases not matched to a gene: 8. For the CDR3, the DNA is TGCGCCAGCAGCTTTAATACTCGCGGGAGCTACGAGCAGTACTTC. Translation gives CASSFNTRGSYEQYF. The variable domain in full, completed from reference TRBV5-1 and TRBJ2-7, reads KAGVTQTPRYLIKTRGQQVTLSCSPISGHRSVSWYQQTPGQGLQFLFEYFSETQRNKGNFPGRFSGRQFSNSRSEMNVSTLELGDSALYLCASSFNTRGSYEQYFGPGTRLTVT.

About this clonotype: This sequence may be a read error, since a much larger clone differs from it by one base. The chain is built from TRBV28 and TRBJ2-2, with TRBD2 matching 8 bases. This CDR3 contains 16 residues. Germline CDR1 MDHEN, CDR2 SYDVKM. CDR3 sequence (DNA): TGTGCCAGCAGTTTTGCCGGGACTAGAGGAGCCGGGGAGCGGTTTTTT. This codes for CASSFAGTRGAGERFF.

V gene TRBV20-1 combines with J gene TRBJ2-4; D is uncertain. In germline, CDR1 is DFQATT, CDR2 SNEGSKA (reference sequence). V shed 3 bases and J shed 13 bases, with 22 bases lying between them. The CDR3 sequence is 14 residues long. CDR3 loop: CSASSSSLMVEQYF. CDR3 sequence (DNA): TGCAGTGCTAGTAGTTCGTCCCTCATGGTGGAGCAGTACTTC.

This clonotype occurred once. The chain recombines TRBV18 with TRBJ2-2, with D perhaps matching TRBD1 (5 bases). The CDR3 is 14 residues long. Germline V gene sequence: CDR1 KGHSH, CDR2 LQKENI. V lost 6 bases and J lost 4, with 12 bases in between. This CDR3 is CASSPRALTGELFF. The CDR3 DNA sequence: TGTGCCAGCTCTCCCAGGGCTCTCACCGGGGAGCTGTTTTTT.

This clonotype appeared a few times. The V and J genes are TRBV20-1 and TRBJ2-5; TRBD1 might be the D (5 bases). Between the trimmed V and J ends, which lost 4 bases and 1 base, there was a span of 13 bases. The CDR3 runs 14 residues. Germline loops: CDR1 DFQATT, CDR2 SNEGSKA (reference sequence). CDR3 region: CSAIVPQGQETQYF. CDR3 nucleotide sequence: TGCAGTGCTATTGTCCCGCAGGGCCAAGAGACCCAGTACTTC.

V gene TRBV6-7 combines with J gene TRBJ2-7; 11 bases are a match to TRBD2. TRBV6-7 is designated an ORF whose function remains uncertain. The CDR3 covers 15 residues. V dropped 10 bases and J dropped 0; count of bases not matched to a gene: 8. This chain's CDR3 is CATLAGVKTSYEQYF. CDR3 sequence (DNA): TGTGCCACACTAGCGGGAGTGAAAACCTCCTACGAGCAGTACTTC.

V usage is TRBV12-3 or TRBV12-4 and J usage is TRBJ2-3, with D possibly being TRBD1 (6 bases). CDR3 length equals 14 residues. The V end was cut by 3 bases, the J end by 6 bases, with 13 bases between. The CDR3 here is CASSLRQASDTQYF. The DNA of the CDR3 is TGTGCCAGCAGTTTGAGACAGGCATCGGATACGCAGTATTTT.

CDR3 nucleotides: TGTGCCAGCAGCTTAAGCTGGGGGTGGAATGAAAAACTGTTTTTT. It specifies CASSLSWGWNEKLFF. The rearrangement uses TRBV7-2 and TRBJ1-4; maybe TRBD1 (5 bases). Per the germline V gene, CDR1 is SGHTA and CDR2 is FQGNSA. The CDR3 covers 15 residues. V shed 2 bases and J shed 5 bases, with 12 bases lying between them.